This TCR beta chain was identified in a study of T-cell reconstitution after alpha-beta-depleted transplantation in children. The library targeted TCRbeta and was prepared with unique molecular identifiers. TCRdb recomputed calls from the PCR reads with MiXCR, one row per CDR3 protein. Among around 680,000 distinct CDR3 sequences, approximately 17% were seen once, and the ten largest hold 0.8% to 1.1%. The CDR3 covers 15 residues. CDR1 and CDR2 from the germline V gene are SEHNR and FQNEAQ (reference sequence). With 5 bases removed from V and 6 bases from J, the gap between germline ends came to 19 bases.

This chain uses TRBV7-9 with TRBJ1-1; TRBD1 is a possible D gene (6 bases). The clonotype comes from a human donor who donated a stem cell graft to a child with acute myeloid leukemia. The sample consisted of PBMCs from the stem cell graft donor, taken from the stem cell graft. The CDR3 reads CASSPNRVSFAEAFF. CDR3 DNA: TGTGCCAGCAGCCCGAACAGGGTTTCTTTCGCTGAAGCTTTCTTT. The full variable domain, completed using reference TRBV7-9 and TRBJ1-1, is DTGVSQNPRHKITKRGQNVTFRCDPISEHNRLYWYRQTLGQGPEFLTYFQNEAQLEKSRLLSDRFSAERPKGSFSTLEIQRTEQGDSAMYLCASSPNRVSFAEAFFGQGTRLTVV.